Sample share makes the clone carrying this T cell receptor gamma chain medium-sized. Its antigen is undetermined. At the DNA level, this CDR3 is encoded by other sequences in the same sample as well. This sample was taken from a study of human gamma delta and Vdelta1 T cells. The germline CDR1 and CDR2 sequences are EGSTGY and YDSYTSSV. After removal of 4 bases from V and 3 bases from J, the junction contained 6 bases not matched to a gene. The CDR3 has 13 residues. TCRdb ran CATT on the PCR reads. The table has 5,100 or so gamma-chain clones, more than 30% seen once. The TCR originated in a human donor in good health. The material sequenced was Vdelta1 gamma-delta T cells from blood grown in culture (DOT cells). The rearrangement links TRGV4 to TRGJ1 or TRGJ2. The CDR3, as DNA: TGTGCCACCTGGGACGGACCTTATTATAAGAAACTCTTT. It encodes CATWDGPYYKKLF.